The next 30 T cell receptor beta chains were all read from a single sample in a study of cytomegalovirus exposure and HLA in healthy donors. PCR primers comprised 60 Vbeta and 13 Jbeta primers. Assay: immunoSEQ multiplex PCR; the TCRdb copy retains only in-frame clones and omits some. This sample contains 80,000 to 95,000 clones. The material sequenced was PBMCs. The source of these receptors is a man aged 50 to 60 in good health and CMV-seropositive.

The chain links TRBV15 to TRBJ1-2; maybe TRBD1 (6 bases). The V end was cut by 0 bases, the J end by 4 bases, with 9 bases between. CDR3 length: 14 residues. CDR1 is LNHNV, CDR2 YYDKDF, per germline (reference sequence). The CDR3 coding sequence is TGTGCCACCAGCAGAGATGAAGGGGGCTATGGCTACACCTTC. Translating gives CATSRDEGGYGYTF.

This chain links TRBV30 with TRBJ1-1; D is uncertain. From germline, CDR1 is GTSNPN and CDR2 SVGIG (reference sequence). The CDR3 loop spans 11 amino acids. V was shortened by 2 bases and J by 3 bases, with 4 bases between the two germline ends. The CDR3 reads CAWSPYTEAFF. The CDR3 DNA follows: TGTGCCTGGAGTCCGTACACTGAAGCTTTCTTT.

The chain is built from TRBV29-1 and TRBJ2-3; 9 bases match TRBD2. The CDR3 is 14 residues long. V trimming: 5 bases; J trimming: 2 bases; junction bases outside the gene matches: 5. Germline CDR1 SQVTM, CDR2 ANQGSEA. The DNA for the CDR3 is TGCAGCGTTCTGGCGGGAGGGCTCACAGATACGCAGTATTTT. Translation: CSVLAGGLTDTQYF.

The J gene is TRBJ2-2, the V gene TRBV4-3; TRBD1 aligns across 8 bases. V lost 6 bases to trimming and J lost 5 bases; unmatched junction nucleotides: 5. The CDR3 loop spans 14 amino acids. Germline values: CDR1 LGHNA, CDR2 YSLEER. The CDR3 sequence is CASRRTGRTGELFF. The CDR3, as DNA: TGCGCCAGCAGACGGACAGGGCGGACCGGGGAGCTGTTTTTT.

The J gene is TRBJ2-1, the V gene TRBV9; D unclear. From germline, CDR1 is SGDLS and CDR2 YYNGEE. CDR3 length: 14 amino acids. Deletions cut 0 bases from V and 8 bases from J, with 12 bases between. CDR3 sequence (DNA): TGTGCCAGCAGCGTAGCAGGAACGACCGATGAGCAGTTCTTC. Its protein product is CASSVAGTTDEQFF.

CDR3 residues: CASSRTGLAGGQGETQYF. The DNA for the CDR3 is TGTGCCAGCAGCCGAACGGGACTAGCGGGAGGGCAAGGGGAGACCCAGTACTTC. The rearrangement uses TRBV5-6 and TRBJ2-5; 16 bases align to TRBD2. The V gene's germline CDR1 is SGHDT and CDR2 YYEEEE. This CDR3 has 18 residues. Unmatched junction bases numbered 11, after V lost 4 bases and J lost 5 bases.

This chain connects TRBV30 to TRBJ2-7; the match to TRBD1 covers 8 bases. CDR1 GTSNPN and CDR2 SVGIG come from the germline V gene (reference sequence). The CDR3 loop spans 15 amino acids. Losses at the gene ends were 3 bases for V and 6 bases for J; bases not matched to a gene: 13. The CDR3 DNA follows: TGTGCCTGGAGCGATACAGGGCAGGGGGCTTGCGAGCAGTACTTC. Translation gives CAWSDTGQGACEQYF. Variable domain in full (rest from reference TRBV30 and TRBJ2-7): SQTIHQWPATLVQPVGSPLSLECTVEGTSNPNLYWYRQAAGRGLQLLFYSVGIGQISSEVPQNLSASRPQDRQFILSSKKLLLSDSGFYLCAWSDTGQGACEQYFGPGTRLTVT.

V gene TRBV6-8 combines with J gene TRBJ2-4, with 7 bases matching TRBD1. The germline CDR1 and CDR2 sequences are MNHGY and SAAAGT. The junction had 11 bases not matched to a gene; V was cut back by 9 bases and J by 0 bases. CDR3 length: 16 residues. DNA of the CDR3: TGTGCCAGGGTCCCGGACAGGACCATAGCCAAAAACATTCAGTACTTC. It encodes CARVPDRTIAKNIQYF.

Notes on this clone: Other DNA sequences from this sample encode an identical CDR3 as well. The chain employs TRBV30 and TRBJ1-1; TRBD1 agrees at 7 bases. The CDR3 totals 13 residues. Looked up from germline, CDR1 is GTSNPN and CDR2 is SVGIG (reference sequence). Unmatched junction bases numbered 6, after V lost 7 bases and J lost 1 base. As DNA, the CDR3 is TGTGCCTATCGGGACAGCTGGAACACTGAAGCTTTCTTT. This sequence encodes CAYRDSWNTEAFF.

V is TRBV6-6 and J is TRBJ2-3; 11 bases are shared with TRBD2. The J segment lost 15 bases and the V segment lost 4 bases, leaving 9 bases of the junction unmatched. The CDR3 has 13 residues. Germline assignment: CDR1 MNHNY and CDR2 SVGAGI (reference sequence). CDR3 DNA sequence: TGTGCCAGCAGTTCCGCCGCCGGGACTAGCGGCTATTTT. It specifies CASSSAAGTSGYF.

The chain is built from TRBV6-5 and TRBJ2-1; the match to TRBD2 covers 7 bases. The V gene end was trimmed by 6 bases and the J gene end by 0 bases; junction bases not matched to a gene: 5. This CDR3 region has 15 residues. CDR1 and CDR2 (germline): MNHEY, SVGAGI. CDR3 amino acids: CASSIGGSSYNEQFF. CDR3 nucleotide sequence: TGTGCCAGCAGCATAGGCGGGAGCTCCTACAATGAGCAGTTCTTC.

The chain carries TRBV11-3 and TRBJ1-2, with a possible D match to TRBD1 (6 bases). The CDR3 extends over 11 amino acids. V shed 5 bases and J shed 5 bases, with 6 bases lying between them. Germline V gives CDR1 SGHNT, CDR2 YENEEA. The CDR3 DNA reads as TGTGCCAGCAGCCAGGGGTATGGCTACACCTTC. Protein: CASSQGYGYTF.

The chain uses TRBV6-5 and TRBJ2-1; a weak D match, TRBD2 (6 bases). This CDR3 contains 16 residues. The V end lost 4 bases, the J end lost 4 bases, and 17 bases lay between the germline ends. Looked up from germline, CDR1 is MNHEY and CDR2 is SVGAGI. CDR3 protein: CASSSLASAGYNEQFF. The DNA of the CDR3 is TGTGCCAGCAGTTCCCTAGCGTCAGCTGGTTACAATGAGCAGTTCTTC.

The V and J genes are TRBV6-5 and TRBJ2-1, with 7 bases lining up with TRBD2. The CDR3 runs 16 residues. J lost 3 bases, V lost 0 bases, and 5 bases had no gene match. Germline lookup yields CDR1 MNHEY and CDR2 SVGAGI. The CDR3 DNA reads as TGTGCCAGCAGTTACTCTCCTAGCGGCAACTACAATGAGCAGTTCTTC. Amino acid sequence: CASSYSPSGNYNEQFF.

The chain employs TRBV5-1 and TRBJ2-2; 9 bases are a match to TRBD2. Germline assignment: CDR1 SGHRS and CDR2 YFSETQ. The length of the CDR3 is 15 residues. Germline trimming cut 4 bases from V and 1 base from J; bases unmatched to any gene: 2. CDR3 in amino acids: CASSPTSGNTGELFF. DNA of the CDR3: TGCGCCAGCAGCCCGACTAGCGGGAACACCGGGGAGCTGTTTTTT.

V and J are TRBV18 and TRBJ1-2, with 8 bases fitting TRBD1. The V segment lost 6 bases and the J segment 4 bases; nucleotides outside the gene matches: 7. The germline V gene has CDR1 KGHSH and CDR2 LQKENI. This CDR3 is 14 amino acids long. For the CDR3, the DNA is TGTGCCAGCTCGGACAGGGATTCTCTCTATGGCTACACCTTC. Protein sequence: CASSDRDSLYGYTF.

V and J are TRBV7-2 and TRBJ2-1, with D possibly being TRBD2 (6 bases). The CDR3 is made up of 12 amino acids. Germline assignment: CDR1 SGHTA and CDR2 FQGNSA. V gave up 5 bases and J gave up 8 bases, with 10 bases separating them. The CDR3 here is CASSGSGYEQFF. The CDR3 coding sequence is TGTGCCAGCAGCGGTAGCGGTTATGAGCAGTTCTTC.

V and J are TRBV5-6 and TRBJ2-2, with D possibly matching TRBD2 (5 bases). The V end was cut by 1 base, the J end by 3 bases, with 16 bases between. This CDR3 has 17 residues. Per the germline V gene, CDR1 is SGHDT and CDR2 is YYEEEE. The chain's CDR3 is CASSLLLGIQDTGELFF. CDR3 coding DNA: TGTGCCAGCAGCTTGTTACTCGGGATCCAGGACACCGGGGAGCTGTTTTTT.

The chain combines TRBV6-1 with TRBJ1-5; D is unclear. This CDR3 has 13 residues. V was cut by 6 bases and J by 5 bases, with 11 bases left in between. From germline, CDR1 is MNHNS and CDR2 SASEGT. CDR3: CASRQRVDQPQHF. CDR3 nucleotide sequence: TGTGCCAGCAGACAGAGGGTTGATCAGCCCCAGCATTTT.

The chain links TRBV6-1 to TRBJ1-1, with D tentatively TRBD1 (5 bases). V was clipped by 2 bases and J by 6 bases, with 13 bases between them. CDR1 and CDR2 (germline): MNHNS, SASEGT. This CDR3 comprises 14 residues. The CDR3 DNA follows: TGTGCCAGCAGTGAACAGGGTTTAAATCCTGAAGCTTTCTTT. Translated, it gives CASSEQGLNPEAFF.

The chain is built from TRBV4-3 and TRBJ1-1; TRBD1 matches at 10 bases. This CDR3 region has 16 residues. Trimming took 3 bases from V and 3 from J; bases not matched to a gene: 7. Germline-derived CDR1 and CDR2 are LGHNA and YSLEER. The CDR3 is CASSHARQGAYTEAFF. CDR3 nucleotide sequence: TGCGCCAGCAGCCATGCACGACAGGGGGCTTACACTGAAGCTTTCTTT.

This chain links TRBV28 with TRBJ2-7; the match to TRBD1 covers 7 bases. Per germline, CDR1 MDHEN and CDR2 SYDVKM. The CDR3 runs to 14 residues. The J segment lost 6 bases and the V segment lost 3 bases, leaving 8 bases of the junction unmatched. CDR3 in amino acids: CASSFTGQRTEQYF. As DNA, the CDR3 is TGTGCCAGCAGTTTTACGGGACAGCGGACCGAGCAGTACTTC.

The CDR3 here is CASSRTGYSNQPQHF. For the CDR3, the DNA is TGTGCCAGCAGCAGAACAGGATACAGCAATCAGCCCCAGCATTTT. The J gene is TRBJ1-5, the V gene TRBV27; perhaps TRBD1 as D (5 bases). CDR1 and CDR2 from the germline V gene are MNHEY and SMNVEV (reference sequence). V was cut by 6 bases and J by 1 base, with 13 bases left in between. This CDR3 spans 15 amino acids.

The chain couples TRBV6-5 to TRBJ2-7, with 10 bases lining up with TRBD1. V lost 5 bases and J lost 5; bases outside the gene matches: 9. The CDR3 runs to 15 residues. Germline V gene sequence: CDR1 MNHEY, CDR2 SVGAGI. The CDR3 sequence: CASSPGTGDDHEQYV. The CDR3 DNA sequence: TGTGCCAGCAGTCCCGGGACAGGGGACGATCACGAGCAGTACGTC.

The J gene is TRBJ1-4, the V gene TRBV11-2, with 7 positions matching TRBD1. V lost 3 bases to trimming and J lost 7 bases; unmatched junction nucleotides: 8. CDR3 size: 15 residues. The germline V gene encodes CDR1 SGHAT and CDR2 FQNNGV. The CDR3 is CASSLRQGKTEKLFF. CDR3 nucleotides: TGTGCCAGCAGCTTGAGACAGGGCAAGACTGAAAAACTGTTTTTT.

In regard to this clone: Germline and junction disagree at one end, which may indicate a read error. This sequence joins TRBV7-7 and TRBJ2-1, with 8 nucleotides matching TRBD1. CDR1 SSHAT and CDR2 FNYEAQ come from the germline V gene (reference sequence). CDR3 length: 14 residues. The CDR3 DNA is TGTGCTAGCAGCTTAGCCGGACAGGGAAATGAGCAGTTCTTC. Amino acids: CASSLAGQGNEQFF.

The gene calls are TRBV19 and TRBJ2-4, with D hard to call. The germline V gene has CDR1 LNHDA and CDR2 SQIVND (reference sequence). Trimming removed 5 bases from V and 9 bases from J, with 17 bases in between. This CDR3 contains 14 residues. CDR3 nucleotide sequence: TGTGCCAGTAGTGGCCCTTCTAGTGGCGGCATTCAGTACTTC. Its protein product is CASSGPSSGGIQYF.

This chain joins TRBV27 and TRBJ1-1; maybe TRBD1 (6 bases). In germline, CDR1 is MNHEY, CDR2 SMNVEV (reference sequence). The CDR3 is 17 residues long. The V and J ends lost 1 base and 1 base respectively, with 16 bases between them. The CDR3 protein is CASSLWGRTAENTEAFF. The CDR3 nucleotides read TGTGCCAGCAGTTTATGGGGTCGGACAGCGGAGAACACTGAAGCTTTCTTT.

The rearrangement uses TRBV2 and TRBJ2-3; weak D call: TRBD1 (6 bases). Trimming took 4 bases from V and 9 from J, leaving 17 bases between them. The germline V gene encodes CDR1 SNHLY and CDR2 FYNNEI. The CDR3 totals 14 residues. The CDR3 bases are TGTGCCAGCAGTGGAGCAGGGGTTGAAGGGACGCAGTATTTT. Its translation: CASSGAGVEGTQYF.

V usage is TRBV19 and J usage is TRBJ1-1; TRBD1 might be the D (5 bases). Germline V lookup: CDR1 LNHDA, CDR2 SQIVND (reference sequence). This CDR3 has 19 amino acids. V shed 7 bases and J shed 0 bases, with 27 bases lying between them. CDR3 residues: CASKPGDLRNDKLNTEAFF. CDR3 in DNA: TGTGCCAGTAAGCCCGGGGACTTGAGGAATGATAAATTGAACACTGAAGCTTTCTTT. The full variable domain, its missing parts supplied by reference TRBV19 and TRBJ1-1, is DGGITQSPKYLFRKEGQNVTLSCEQNLNHDAMYWYRQDPGQGLRLIYYSQIVNDFQKGDIAEGYSVSREKKESFPLTVTSAQKNPTAFYLCASKPGDLRNDKLNTEAFFGQGTRLTVV.